This TCR beta chain was found in a study of T-cell memory formation after mild COVID-19. The CDR3 length is 14 residues. V lost 2 bases to trimming and J lost 7 bases; unmatched junction nucleotides: 4. The study, taken as a whole, reports: Second-wave clones reaching peak frequency on day 37 lacked confirmed SARS-CoV-2 specificity.

MiXCR, applied by TCRdb to the 5' RACE reads, yields one record per CDR3 protein. The sample carries hundreds of thousands of distinct CDR3 sequences, roughly 8% recorded once. This clonotype showed up many times. Its antigen is undetermined. This sequence originates from a man younger than 30 who had mild COVID-19 (a few samples of this study predate the infection). Cell type and time point are not known. The sample was PBMCs or a T cell subset sorted from them (not recorded which). This chain joins TRBV12-3 or TRBV12-4 and TRBJ2-1, with TRBD1 identical over 8 bases. CDR3: CASSLNRGENEQFF. In DNA, the CDR3 is TGTGCCAGCAGTTTAAACAGGGGGGAGAATGAGCAGTTCTTC.